The source of this TCR beta chain is a study of blood T cell repertoires in COVID-19. Background on the study: Sites in the United States, Italy and Spain provided acute and convalescent COVID-19 samples. Sample material is recorded as cDNA or gDNA derived from T cells, B-cell-depleted T cells, or PBMCs.

The recovered donors of Cohort 3 showed two negative PCRs, clearance, or symptom resolution. How the authors handled the data: Quantification of nucleated cells was approximated via reference gene primer amplification. Only in-frame clones appear in the TCRdb table, and some are missing; sequencing was by immunoSEQ multiplex PCR. V, J and clone size were drawn from that table, and D and trimming were deduced from the DNA. The table has 220,000 or so clones, 80% to 85% seen once. J lost 4 bases, V lost 1 base, and 8 bases had no gene match. The CDR3 has 18 amino acids. Looked up from germline, CDR1 is LGHNA and CDR2 is YSLEER.

Sequenced: PBMCs or T cells enriched from blood (not recorded which). The sequence was obtained from a woman between 40 and 50 years old who had recovered from COVID-19. This chain links TRBV4-3 with TRBJ2-5; 14 bases map to TRBD2. The CDR3 nucleotides are TGCGCCAGCAGCCAAGCTGTGACTAGCGGGAGGGTTGGAGAGACCCAGTACTTC. It yields the protein CASSQAVTSGRVGETQYF.